This TCR beta chain was sequenced for a study of shared T cell receptors in the human thymus. Germline-derived CDR1 and CDR2 are MDHEN and SYDVKM. Trimming removed 5 bases at V and 1 base at J, with 18 bases between. CDR3 size: 17 residues. Method: immunoSEQ multiplex PCR; TCRdb's copy keeps in-frame clones and lacks some. The sample records about 660,000 clones, approximately 87% being singletons. This same sample was also taken into another study, of human thymus T cells. That source reports: Thymic tissue was derived from resections collected during corrective heart surgery. A high degree of thymic repertoire overlap among unrelated individuals was reported in related research.

The sequence was collected from a boy younger than two with a congenital heart defect. The gene calls are TRBV28 and TRBJ1-5; D is possibly TRBD1 (6 bases). The source material was thymocytes. The CDR3 reads CASSPLLQGKSNQPQHF. Written as DNA, the CDR3 is TGTGCCAGCAGTCCCCTCCTACAGGGAAAGAGCAATCAGCCCCAGCATTTT.